Presented here are 11 T cell receptor beta chains from one specimen sequenced in a study of T cells in Graves' hyperthyroidism and ophthalmopathy (dated by TCRdb to 2018 to 2020). The library was made by multiplex PCR. Sequencing was performed on an Illumina HiSeq 2000. The TCR beta CDR3 regions were amplified from RNA transcripts. For the first round of RT-PCR on the TCR CDR3, the HTBI primer set was used together with the Qiagen OneStep RT-PCR kit. The public sequencing data were trimmed at Q25 with fastp and processed into clonotypes with MiXCR by TCRdb, which kept only in-frame beta chains. Every entry covers one CDR3 protein and lists the most common genes and DNA from its rows. The sample table shows around 420,000 distinct CDR3 sequences, and approximately 14% are seen once. The ten biggest clones cover approximately 8% of the sample. The specimen sequenced was blood. Source of these receptors: a woman aged 18-29 years with Graves' hyperthyroidism.

This sequence joins TRBV30 and TRBJ1-2; TRBD1 aligns across 10 bases. Looked up from germline, CDR1 is GTSNPN and CDR2 is SVGIG (reference sequence). The CDR3 sequence is 15 residues long. Trimming took 4 bases from V and 4 from J; bases not matched to a gene: 9. CDR3 amino acids: CAWNAWDRGAYGYTF. The CDR3 bases are TGTGCCTGGAACGCCTGGGACAGGGGAGCCTATGGCTACACCTTC.

The sample holds many counts of this clonotype. This chain joins TRBV7-9 and TRBJ2-3; 10 bases align to TRBD2. V shed 5 bases, J shed 4 bases, and the junction held 12 bases outside the gene matches. CDR3 length: 17 amino acids. CDR1 is SEHNR and CDR2 is FQNEAQ in the germline V gene (reference sequence). This CDR3 is CASSGRPSGGLADTQYF. The CDR3 nucleotides are TGTGCCAGCAGCGGACGTCCTAGCGGGGGCCTCGCAGATACGCAGTATTTT. Supplemented by reference TRBV7-9 and TRBJ2-3, the full variable domain reads DTGVSQNPRHKITKRGQNVTFRCDPISEHNRLYWYRQTLGQGPEFLTYFQNEAQLEKSRLLSDRFSAERPKGSFSTLEIQRTEQGDSAMYLCASSGRPSGGLADTQYFGPGTRLTVL.

There are many counts of this clonotype. In nucleotides, the CDR3 is TGTGCCAGCAGTACCGGGACCCTGTATTCACCCCTCCACTTT. This gives the protein CASSTGTLYSPLHF. The chain is built from TRBV2 and TRBJ1-6, with TRBD1 as a possible D gene (5 bases). Trimming left V 5 bases short and J 8 bases short, with 13 bases between. CDR1 is SNHLY, CDR2 FYNNEI, per germline. The CDR3 sequence is 14 residues long.

In this sample, this clonotype turned up many times. The chain uses TRBV25-1 and TRBJ2-7; no definite D call. Trimming stripped 4 bases from V and 7 bases from J, with 11 bases between. This CDR3 spans 12 amino acids. The V gene's germline CDR1 is MGHDK and CDR2 SYGVNS. The CDR3 region has the DNA TGTGCCAGCAGTGTTGCAGGCTTTGAGCAGTACTTC. It yields the protein CASSVAGFEQYF.

This clonotype was counted between two and nine times. The chain couples TRBV19 to TRBJ2-7, with D maybe TRBD2 (6 bases). The ends were cut back, 8 bases at V and 0 bases at J, with 11 bases in the middle. Germline lookup yields CDR1 LNHDA and CDR2 SQIVND (reference sequence). The CDR3 length is 13 residues. The CDR3 bases are TGTGCCAGTGGACGGGGGAGCTCCTACGAGCAGTACTTC. This encodes CASGRGSSYEQYF. Drawing the rest from reference TRBV19 and TRBJ2-7, the complete variable domain is DGGITQSPKYLFRKEGQNVTLSCEQNLNHDAMYWYRQDPGQGLRLIYYSQIVNDFQKGDIAEGYSVSREKKESFPLTVTSAQKNPTAFYLCASGRGSSYEQYFGPGTRLTVT.

This clonotype was observed at least ten times. J is TRBJ1-5 and V is TRBV2, with a tentative D call TRBD1 (6 bases). Germline values: CDR1 SNHLY, CDR2 FYNNEI. With 5 bases removed from V and 3 bases from J, the gap between germline ends came to 14 bases. CDR3 length: 15 amino acids. This chain's CDR3 is CASSPGQGVNQPQHF. The CDR3 DNA reads TGTGCCAGCAGTCCGGGACAAGGGGTCAATCAGCCCCAGCATTTT.

This clonotype was seen ten or more times. The gene calls are TRBV5-6 and TRBJ2-1; 8 nucleotides align to TRBD2. Germline V gives CDR1 SGHDT, CDR2 YYEEEE. CDR3 size: 15 residues. With 0 bases clipped from V and 8 bases from J, the junction kept 7 bases outside the gene matches. Written as DNA, the CDR3 is TGTGCCAGCAGCTTGGGAGCGGGGGAGGGCTATGAGCAGTTCTTC. It is translated as CASSLGAGEGYEQFF.

The chain joins TRBV7-3 to TRBJ2-5; D might be TRBD2 (7 bases). Germline loops: CDR1 SGHTA, CDR2 FQGTGA. This CDR3 comprises 15 residues. Trimming removed 1 base from V and 1 base from J, with 10 bases in between. The CDR3, as DNA: TGTGCCAGCAGCTTAATTGGGGGGGCCCAAGAGACCCAGTACTTC. This gives the protein CASSLIGGAQETQYF.

This clonotype was seen only a few times. The chain carries TRBV5-8 and TRBJ1-5; TRBD1 matches 10 bases. Germline trimming cut 3 bases from V and 7 bases from J; bases unmatched to any gene: 7. The CDR3 runs 15 residues. The germline CDR1 and CDR2 sequences are SGHTS and YDEGEE. The CDR3 bases are TGTGCCAGCAGCTCGGGACAGGGGTCAAGGCAGCCCCAGCATTTT. The encoded protein is CASSSGQGSRQPQHF.

This clonotype was recorded at least ten times. V is TRBV7-2 and J is TRBJ2-3; 16 nucleotides line up with TRBD2. The germline gives CDR1 SGHTA, CDR2 FQGNSA. V trimming: 8 bases; J trimming: 4 bases; junction bases outside the gene matches: 15. CDR3 length equals 19 residues. In nucleotides, the CDR3 is TGTGCCAGCGGCAGACGCGGGACTAGCGGGAGGGCAGTGGCAGATACGCAGTATTTT. It yields the protein CASGRRGTSGRAVADTQYF.

This clonotype appeared a few times. J is TRBJ2-7 and V is TRBV11-3; a possible D gene is TRBD1 (6 bases). Trimming removed 4 bases from V and 6 bases from J, with 16 bases in between. Germline CDR1 SGHNT, CDR2 YENEEA. The CDR3 loop spans 14 amino acids. The DNA for the CDR3 is TGTGCCAGCAGCTCCCAGGGGCTACTCTTCGAGCAGTACTTC. Translation gives CASSSQGLLFEQYF.